This T cell receptor (beta chain) was obtained from a study of blood T cell repertoires in COVID-19. Study as a whole: The United States, Italy and Spain supplied acute and convalescent COVID-19 samples.

Authors' analysis steps: By means of reference gene primer amplification, nucleated cell counts were estimated. The data were produced by immunoSEQ multiplex PCR, yet TCRdb's version contains in-frame clones alone and is incomplete. Clone size and the V and J calls come from that table; the DNA yielded D and trimming. Here the sample spans approximately 390,000 clones, more than 75% being singletons. This CDR3 region has 14 residues. Germline CDR1 reads SGHTA; CDR2 reads FQGNSA. After removal of 5 bases from V and 4 bases from J, the junction contained 6 bases not matched to a gene. The sequence came from a woman aged 50 to 65 who had recovered from COVID-19. The chain combines TRBV7-2 with TRBJ2-7, with TRBD1 identical over 9 bases. Sequencing was performed on PBMCs or T cells enriched from blood (not recorded which). CDR3 coding DNA: TGTGCCAGCAGCCGGGACAGGGTTTCATACGAGCAGTACTTC. Translating it yields CASSRDRVSYEQYF.